Following are 6 T cell receptor beta chains from one sample sequenced in a study of blood T cell repertoires in COVID-19. The assay was immunoSEQ multiplex PCR, and TCRdb's table has in-frame clones only and misses some. The sample includes tens of thousands of clones, approximately 90% of them seen just once. Sequenced sample: PBMCs or T cells enriched from blood (not recorded which). These receptors originate from a woman between 50 and 59 years old with acute COVID-19.

This sequence joins TRBV7-9 and TRBJ2-2; 8 bases fit TRBD1. J lost 1 base, V lost 5 bases, and 6 bases had no gene match. Germline CDR1 and CDR2: SEHNR and FQNEAQ (reference sequence). The CDR3 spans 16 residues. In nucleotides, the CDR3 is TGTGCCAGCAGCCGAACCGGGACAGGGAACACCGGGGAGCTGTTTTTT. Translation gives CASSRTGTGNTGELFF.

The chain combines TRBV30 with TRBJ1-6, with 7 positions matching TRBD1. V trimming: 3 bases; J trimming: 8 bases; junction bases outside the gene matches: 7. There are 14 residues in the CDR3. CDR1 GTSNPN and CDR2 SVGIG come from the germline V gene (reference sequence). CDR3 sequence: CAWRGDSLDSPLHF. The CDR3 nucleotides read TGTGCCTGGAGGGGGGACAGTCTTGATTCACCCCTCCACTTT.

The chain has TRBV7-9 and TRBJ1-3, with D possibly being TRBD1 (5 bases). CDR1 is SEHNR, CDR2 FQNEAQ, per germline (reference sequence). CDR3 length: 15 residues. V dropped 1 base and J dropped 1 base, with 8 bases sitting between them. This CDR3 is CASSLVAGSGNTIYF. CDR3 in DNA: TGTGCCAGCAGCTTAGTGGCAGGGTCTGGAAACACCATATATTTT.

The chain has TRBV11-3 and TRBJ2-3; the D is unclear. V gave up 1 base and J gave up 0 bases, with 11 bases separating them. The germline gives CDR1 SGHNT, CDR2 YENEEA. This CDR3 region has 16 residues. DNA of the CDR3: TGTGCCAGCAGCTTAGTGGCGGTACCTAGCACAGATACGCAGTATTTT. Its translation is CASSLVAVPSTDTQYF. The whole variable domain, remainder taken from reference TRBV11-3 and TRBJ2-3, is EAGVVQSPRYKIIEKKQPVAFWCNPISGHNTLYWYLQNLGQGPELLIRYENEEAVDDSQLPKDRFSAERLKGVDSTLKIQPAELGDSAVYLCASSLVAVPSTDTQYFGPGTRLTVL.

This chain connects TRBV2 to TRBJ1-4; tentatively, D is TRBD1 (5 bases). The CDR3 runs 14 residues. CDR1 is SNHLY and CDR2 is FYNNEI in the germline V gene. Trimming left V 4 bases short and J 7 bases short, with 13 bases between. Here the CDR3 reads CASSGGRVGEKLFF. The CDR3 DNA reads TGTGCCAGCAGTGGGGGCAGGGTTGGTGAAAAACTGTTTTTT.

The chain is built from TRBV3-1 (or the pseudogene TRBV3-2) and TRBJ1-2; D gene uncertain. Germline V gives CDR1 LGHDT, CDR2 YNNKEL (reference sequence). V was clipped by 0 bases and J by 7 bases, with 9 bases between them. The length of the CDR3 is 13 residues. CDR3 DNA: TGTGCCAGCAGCCAAGAGGGCAACCGTGGCTACACCTTC. It codes for CASSQEGNRGYTF.